These 15 T cell receptor beta chains were sequenced from one sample in a study of shared clonotypes between healthy human individuals. The method was immunoSEQ multiplex PCR; TCRdb's version includes in-frame clones alone and lacks a portion of them. The data hold hundreds of thousands of clones, with approximately 73% observed a single time. The sample comprised memory CD4+ T cells sorted from blood. Noted subset: CD45RA-negative fraction. Source of these receptors: a woman aged 25-40 years in good health.

This clone was detected only once. The chain joins TRBV5-4 to TRBJ2-7, with 13 bases aligning to TRBD2. The CDR3 totals 15 residues. Germline CDR1 is SGHNT and CDR2 is YYREEE (reference sequence). V gave up 4 bases and J gave up 4 bases; unmatched junction bases: 5. The CDR3 is CASSGWTSGSYEQYF. CDR3 nucleotides: TGTGCCAGCAGCGGATGGACTAGCGGGAGTTACGAGCAGTACTTC.

This clone appeared a few times. The rearrangement joins TRBV29-1 to TRBJ2-3, with 12 bases identical to TRBD2. This CDR3 comprises 13 residues. Trimming at V came to 7 bases and at J to 5 bases, leaving 4 bases not matched to a gene. Germline assignment: CDR1 SQVTM and CDR2 ANQGSEA. The chain's CDR3 is CSGETSGRDTQYF. The DNA of the CDR3 is TGCAGCGGAGAGACTAGCGGGAGAGATACGCAGTATTTT.

The CDR3 region has the DNA TGTGCCAGCAGCCAGGGACTAGCCCCCAATGAGCAGTTCTTC. It specifies CASSQGLAPNEQFF. The gene calls are TRBV7-3 and TRBJ2-1, with TRBD2 identical over 9 bases. The germline CDR1 and CDR2 sequences are SGHTA and FQGTGA. This CDR3 contains 14 residues. V was clipped by 5 bases and J by 6 bases; unmatched bases: 5.

The chain has TRBV16 and TRBJ1-1, with a tentative D call TRBD1 (5 bases). V dropped 8 bases and J dropped 4 bases, with 17 bases sitting between them. The CDR3 totals 14 residues. The germline V gene encodes CDR1 KGHSY and CDR2 FQNENV. The CDR3 DNA reads TGTGCCAGCCGTTGGAGGGAGGGGCTCACTGAAGCTTTCTTT. Translation: CASRWREGLTEAFF.

This clone came up once. The V and J genes are TRBV4-1 and TRBJ2-7; 9 bases are shared with TRBD2. The germline CDR1 and CDR2 sequences are MGHRA and YSYEKL. Germline trimming cut 4 bases from V and 0 bases from J; bases unmatched to any gene: 16. The CDR3 consists of 19 residues. The DNA of the CDR3 is TGCGCCAGCAGCCCCCGGGCGGCTAGCGGGATTCGTCCCTCCTACGAGCAGTACTTC. Protein sequence: CASSPRAASGIRPSYEQYF.

V is TRBV5-1 and J is TRBJ2-3; D is perhaps TRBD2 (5 bases). V was trimmed by 10 bases and J by 2 bases, leaving 17 bases between them. From germline, CDR1 is SGHRS and CDR2 YFSETQ. The CDR3 consists of 14 residues. CDR3 region: CACRPGLNTDTQYF. CDR3 nucleotides: TGCGCCTGTAGGCCCGGACTCAACACAGATACGCAGTATTTT.

The chain couples TRBV5-1 to TRBJ2-7, with 11 bases fitting TRBD2. This CDR3 spans 15 amino acids. The germline V gene encodes CDR1 SGHRS and CDR2 YFSETQ. The V segment lost 4 bases and the J segment 6 bases; nucleotides outside the gene matches: 9. As DNA, the CDR3 is TGCGCCAGCAGCGCCTCACTAGCGGGAGATTCCGAGCAGTACTTC. Translating it yields CASSASLAGDSEQYF.

V is TRBV4-1 and J is TRBJ2-5; D perhaps matches TRBD2 (5 bases). The V end was cut by 4 bases, the J end by 4 bases, with 10 bases between. Germline assignment: CDR1 MGHRA and CDR2 YSYEKL. The CDR3 runs to 13 residues. The CDR3 nucleotides are TGCGCCAGCAGCCTAGCGCGGTCAGAGACCCAGTACTTC. Translating gives CASSLARSETQYF.

The chain combines TRBV19 with TRBJ1-2, with 10 bases that match TRBD1. The trim removed 5 bases at V and 6 bases at J, leaving 6 bases unmatched. CDR1 and CDR2 from the germline V gene are LNHDA and SQIVND (reference sequence). The CDR3 spans 14 residues. The DNA of the CDR3 is TGTGCCAGTAGTGGACAGGGGGTTAAACATGGCTACACCTTC. Translation: CASSGQGVKHGYTF.

V gene TRBV2 combines with J gene TRBJ1-5; D is unresolved. Germline V gene sequence: CDR1 SNHLY, CDR2 FYNNEI. This CDR3 comprises 14 residues. V was trimmed by 6 bases and J by 7 bases, leaving 16 bases between them. For the CDR3, the DNA is TGTGCCAGCAGCCAGTCTGCATTGGGGCAGCCCCAGCATTTT. Translating gives CASSQSALGQPQHF.

This chain uses TRBV2 with TRBJ2-1; 8 bases are a match to TRBD2. CDR1 is SNHLY, CDR2 FYNNEI, per germline. Unmatched junction bases numbered 4, after V lost 5 bases and J lost 1 base. The CDR3 has 15 amino acids. Written as DNA, the CDR3 is TGTGCCAGCAGTCCTGGACTAGCATCCTACAATGAGCAGTTCTTC. Translating gives CASSPGLASYNEQFF.

Notes on this clone: Other DNA sequences in this specimen translate into the identical CDR3. The chain combines TRBV6-5 with TRBJ2-3; D is possibly TRBD2 (5 bases). Germline V gene lookup returns CDR1 MNHEY and CDR2 SVGAGI. V lost 5 bases to trimming and J lost 1 base, with 10 bases between them. This CDR3 is 14 amino acids long. The CDR3 region has the DNA TGTGCCAGCAGTCGGGGAGTGGGCACAGATACGCAGTATTTT. This translates into CASSRGVGTDTQYF.

The chain employs TRBV7-8 and TRBJ2-2, with a weak D call TRBD2 (6 bases). Deletions cut 10 bases from V and 6 bases from J, with 18 bases between. CDR3 length: 14 residues. Germline loops: CDR1 SGHVS, CDR2 FQNEAQ. The CDR3 is CATRVREYPGELFF. The CDR3 DNA sequence: TGTGCCACCAGGGTGCGGGAATACCCCGGGGAGCTGTTTTTT.

The chain combines TRBV6-1 with TRBJ2-5, with D tentatively TRBD2 (6 bases). V lost 4 bases and J 6 bases, leaving 18 bases between the germline ends. Germline V gene sequence: CDR1 MNHNS, CDR2 SASEGT. The CDR3 runs 15 residues. The CDR3 nucleotides read TGTGCCAGCAGTGCCCCCCGGCCGGGACTGCAGACCCAGTACTTC. This gives the protein CASSAPRPGLQTQYF.

There are a few counts of this clone. The CDR3 sequence is CAWSVKGRENEKLFF. In DNA form, the CDR3 reads TGTGCCTGGAGTGTAAAAGGGAGAGAAAATGAAAAACTGTTTTTT. The rearrangement links TRBV30 to TRBJ1-4, with D uncertain. This CDR3 spans 15 amino acids. The V gene's germline CDR1 is GTSNPN and CDR2 SVGIG (reference sequence). V gave up 0 bases and J gave up 5 bases, with 13 bases separating them.